The 18 T cell receptor beta chains below were found in one sample sequenced in a study of shared clonotypes between healthy human individuals. CD45RO negativity and positive selection for CCR7 defined naive CD8 cells, a population that excluded terminally differentiated effector memory CD45RA+ cells. Method: immunoSEQ multiplex PCR; TCRdb's copy keeps in-frame clones and lacks some. Counted here are about 2.1 million clones, around 95% occurring once; the ten biggest clones make up around 1.7%. Sequenced sample: naive CD8+ T cells from PBMCs. These receptors all stem from a man younger than 30 in good health. Some clones in this sample may be carry-over from other donors' samples.

The rearrangement uses TRBV27 and TRBJ2-7; D is ambiguous. V was pared by 2 bases and J by 4 bases, with 9 bases between. The CDR3 totals 13 residues. In germline, CDR1 is MNHEY, CDR2 SMNVEV (reference sequence). CDR3 in DNA: TGTGCCAGCAGTTTAGAGATAGGTTACGAGCAGTACTTC. Translating it yields CASSLEIGYEQYF.

The CDR3 DNA is TGTGCCAGCAGTGGTAGACTCTCCGGCGATGAGCAGTTCTTC. Translated: CASSGRLSGDEQFF. The chain recombines TRBV25-1 with TRBJ2-1; D is unclear. CDR1 and CDR2 from the germline V gene are MGHDK and SYGVNS. V was clipped by 4 bases and J by 8 bases, with 15 bases between them. This CDR3 spans 14 amino acids.

This rearrangement joins TRBV25-1 to TRBJ2-7, with 9 positions matching TRBD1. V gave up 2 bases and J gave up 3 bases; unmatched junction bases: 11. The germline V gene has CDR1 MGHDK and CDR2 SYGVNS. CDR3 length: 17 amino acids. The DNA of the CDR3 is TGTGCCAGCAGTGAAGTCTCCGGGACAGGGCTTGGCTACGAGCAGTACTTC. This codes for CASSEVSGTGLGYEQYF.

V usage is TRBV4-1 and J usage is TRBJ2-1; 9 nucleotides match TRBD1. The CDR3 sequence is 15 residues long. Germline V gene data show CDR1 as MGHRA and CDR2 as YSYEKL. The trim removed 5 bases at V and 3 bases at J, leaving 5 bases unmatched. CDR3: CASSSRDRDYNEQFF. In nucleotides, the CDR3 is TGCGCCAGCAGCAGCCGGGACAGGGACTACAATGAGCAGTTCTTC.

This clone was seen a single time. This rearrangement joins TRBV5-1 to TRBJ1-1, with 8 bases fitting TRBD1. Germline-derived CDR1 and CDR2 are SGHRS and YFSETQ. The trim removed 0 bases at V and 0 bases at J, leaving 7 bases unmatched. There are 17 residues in the CDR3. CDR3 sequence: CASSLVWDRTMNTEAFF. The CDR3 DNA sequence: TGCGCCAGCAGCTTGGTTTGGGACAGGACCATGAACACTGAAGCTTTCTTT.

The chain uses TRBV5-6 and TRBJ1-4; 8 bases map to TRBD1. With V trimmed by 4 bases and J by 7 bases, 6 bases remained unmatched. CDR3 length: 14 amino acids. Germline V gene data show CDR1 as SGHDT and CDR2 as YYEEEE. CDR3 amino acids: CASSLRGLSEKLFF. DNA of the CDR3: TGTGCCAGCAGCCTCAGGGGGCTGAGTGAAAAACTGTTTTTT. The full variable domain, completed using reference TRBV5-6 and TRBJ1-4, is DAGVTQSPTHLIKTRGQQVTLRCSPKSGHDTVSWYQQALGQGPQFIFQYYEEEERQRGNFPDRFSGHQFPNYSSELNVNALLLGDSALYLCASSLRGLSEKLFFGSGTQLSVL.

This clone has just one count. The chain is built from TRBV10-3 and TRBJ2-3, with D hard to call. Trimming removed 0 bases at V and 3 bases at J, with 7 bases between. The CDR3 is 14 residues long. In germline, CDR1 is ENHRY, CDR2 SYGVKD. CDR3 sequence reads: CAISESSRTDTQYF. DNA of the CDR3: TGTGCCATCAGTGAGTCAAGTCGAACAGATACGCAGTATTTT.

The V call is TRBV9, the J call TRBJ2-5; 8 bases line up with TRBD2. V lost 0 bases to trimming and J lost 0 bases; unmatched junction nucleotides: 10. The CDR3 length is 18 residues. The germline V gene encodes CDR1 SGDLS and CDR2 YYNGEE. CDR3 DNA sequence: TGTGCCAGCAGCGTAGCTACAGAGCCTAGCGGGTACCAAGAGACCCAGTACTTC. It specifies CASSVATEPSGYQETQYF.

The chain joins TRBV15 to TRBJ2-7, with 9 bases aligning to TRBD1. The CDR3 is 16 residues long. V dropped 3 bases and J dropped 4; count of bases not matched to a gene: 10. The germline gives CDR1 LNHNV, CDR2 YYDKDF (reference sequence). The CDR3 reads CATSRRVGQGLYEQYF. The CDR3 bases are TGTGCCACCAGCAGGCGCGTGGGACAGGGATTATACGAGCAGTACTTC.

This chain uses TRBV7-2 with TRBJ1-3, with D unresolved. V was clipped by 1 base and J by 2 bases, with 12 bases between them. This CDR3 has 16 amino acids. Germline lookup yields CDR1 SGHTA and CDR2 FQGNSA. CDR3 in amino acids: CASSLVVGQPGNTIYF. The CDR3 DNA reads as TGTGCCAGCAGCTTAGTTGTAGGGCAACCTGGAAACACCATATATTTT.

The V gene is TRBV28, the J gene TRBJ2-3; no clear D gene. The CDR3 totals 15 residues. V lost 3 bases to trimming and J lost 0 bases, with 10 bases between them. Germline lookup yields CDR1 MDHEN and CDR2 SYDVKM. CDR3 sequence: CASSLSKASTDTQYF. The CDR3 nucleotides read TGTGCCAGCAGTTTGTCCAAAGCTAGCACAGATACGCAGTATTTT. The full variable domain, completed using reference TRBV28 and TRBJ2-3, is DVKVTQSSRYLVKRTGEKVFLECVQDMDHENMFWYRQDPGLGLRLIYFSYDVKMKEKGDIPEGYSVSREKKERFSLILESASTNQTSMYLCASSLSKASTDTQYFGPGTRLTVL.

The V and J genes are TRBV4-1 and TRBJ2-7; 7 bases agree with TRBD2. The germline V gene has CDR1 MGHRA and CDR2 YSYEKL. V was clipped by 0 bases and J by 6 bases; unmatched bases: 11. The CDR3 is 16 residues long. The chain's CDR3 is CASSQDPPGLGAEQYF. The CDR3, as DNA: TGCGCCAGCAGCCAAGATCCCCCCGGACTAGGTGCCGAGCAGTACTTC.

This clone occurred a few times. V usage is TRBV4-1 and J usage is TRBJ1-1; D is ambiguous. Germline V gene data show CDR1 as MGHRA and CDR2 as YSYEKL. V was trimmed by 6 bases and J by 1 base, leaving 15 bases between them. CDR3 length: 15 residues. The CDR3 sequence is CASSLQGKSNTEAFF. The CDR3 DNA follows: TGCGCCAGCAGTCTCCAAGGAAAATCGAACACTGAAGCTTTCTTT.

The rearrangement links TRBV6-5 to TRBJ1-5; tentatively, D is TRBD1 (5 bases). The CDR3 has 14 amino acids. Per the germline V gene, CDR1 is MNHEY and CDR2 is SVGAGI. Trimming left V 8 bases short and J 0 bases short, with 11 bases between. The CDR3 DNA is TGTGCCAGCGGACCAGGGAGTAGCAATCAGCCCCAGCATTTT. Translation: CASGPGSSNQPQHF.

The chain carries TRBV11-3 and TRBJ2-1; 12 nucleotides align to TRBD1. The germline V gene has CDR1 SGHNT and CDR2 YENEEA. The ends lost 0 bases at V and 8 bases at J; junction bases unmatched: 8. The CDR3 runs 17 residues. The CDR3 here is CASSLDRRDRGLDEQFF. DNA of the CDR3: TGTGCCAGCAGCTTAGATCGTAGGGACAGGGGGCTGGATGAGCAGTTCTTC.

The chain links TRBV18 to TRBJ2-2; unclear D gene. Deletions cut 3 bases from V and 8 bases from J, with 13 bases between. The CDR3 runs to 14 residues. CDR1 is KGHSH and CDR2 is LQKENI in the germline V gene. The CDR3 loop is CASSPGISPGELFF. In DNA, the CDR3 is TGTGCCAGCTCACCCGGAATATCACCGGGGGAGCTGTTTTTT.

The chain carries TRBV7-9 and TRBJ2-7; TRBD2 might be the D (6 bases). Trimming stripped 1 base from V and 7 bases from J, with 14 bases between. Per germline, CDR1 SEHNR and CDR2 FQNEAQ (reference sequence). The length of the CDR3 is 14 residues. The CDR3 bases are TGTGCCAGCAGCTTAGTGCGGGAAGGAGGGGAGCAGTACTTC. This gives the protein CASSLVREGGEQYF.

The chain is built from TRBV27 and TRBJ2-1, with 11 bases fitting TRBD2. CDR1 is MNHEY, CDR2 SMNVEV, per germline (reference sequence). Trimming cost V 5 bases and J 7 bases; bases outside gene matches: 10. CDR3 size: 16 residues. In DNA form, the CDR3 reads TGTGCCAGCAGTCGTATCGGGACTAGCGGCAGTAATGAGCAGTTCTTC. Its protein product is CASSRIGTSGSNEQFF.